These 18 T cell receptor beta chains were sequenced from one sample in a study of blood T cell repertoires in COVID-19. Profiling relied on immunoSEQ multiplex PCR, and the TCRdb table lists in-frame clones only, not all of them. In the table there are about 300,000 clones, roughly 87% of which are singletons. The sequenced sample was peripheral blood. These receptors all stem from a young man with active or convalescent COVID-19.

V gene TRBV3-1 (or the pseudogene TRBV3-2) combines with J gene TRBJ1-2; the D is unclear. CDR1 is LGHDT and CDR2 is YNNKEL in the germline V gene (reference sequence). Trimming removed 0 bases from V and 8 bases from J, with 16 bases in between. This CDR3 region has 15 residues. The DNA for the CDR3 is TGTGCCAGCAGCCAAGATCTGACGGGAATTCGGGGCTACACCTTC. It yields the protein CASSQDLTGIRGYTF.

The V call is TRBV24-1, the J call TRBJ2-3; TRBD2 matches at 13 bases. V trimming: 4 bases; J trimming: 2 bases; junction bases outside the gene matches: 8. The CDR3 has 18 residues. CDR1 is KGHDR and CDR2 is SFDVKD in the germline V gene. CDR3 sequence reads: CATSDPGLAGYITDTQYF. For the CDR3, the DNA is TGTGCCACCAGTGACCCGGGACTAGCGGGATATATCACAGATACGCAGTATTTT.

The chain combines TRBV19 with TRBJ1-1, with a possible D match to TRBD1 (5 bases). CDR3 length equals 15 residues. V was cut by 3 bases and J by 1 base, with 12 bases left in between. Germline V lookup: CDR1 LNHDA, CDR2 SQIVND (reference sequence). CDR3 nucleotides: TGTGCCAGTAGTATTAACAGGCTACCGAACACTGAAGCTTTCTTT. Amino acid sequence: CASSINRLPNTEAFF.

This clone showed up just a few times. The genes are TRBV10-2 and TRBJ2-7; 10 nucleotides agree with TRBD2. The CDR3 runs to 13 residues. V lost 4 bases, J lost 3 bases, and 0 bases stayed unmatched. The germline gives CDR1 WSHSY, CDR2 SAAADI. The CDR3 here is CASSGTSGYEQYF. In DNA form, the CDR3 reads TGCGCCAGCAGTGGGACTAGCGGCTACGAGCAGTACTTC.

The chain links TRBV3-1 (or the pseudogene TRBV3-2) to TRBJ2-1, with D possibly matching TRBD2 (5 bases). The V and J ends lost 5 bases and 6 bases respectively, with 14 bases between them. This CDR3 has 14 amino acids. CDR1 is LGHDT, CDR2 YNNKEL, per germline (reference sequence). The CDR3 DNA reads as TGTGCCAGCAGCGCTGGCGGGTCTTTCAATGAGCAGTTCTTC. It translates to CASSAGGSFNEQFF.

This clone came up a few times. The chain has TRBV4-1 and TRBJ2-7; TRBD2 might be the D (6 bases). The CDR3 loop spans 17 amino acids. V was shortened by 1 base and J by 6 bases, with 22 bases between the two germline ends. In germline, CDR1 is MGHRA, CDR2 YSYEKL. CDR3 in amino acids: CASSQVVARDSSREQYF. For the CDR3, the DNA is TGCGCCAGCAGCCAAGTAGTCGCGCGGGATTCCTCCCGCGAGCAGTACTTC.

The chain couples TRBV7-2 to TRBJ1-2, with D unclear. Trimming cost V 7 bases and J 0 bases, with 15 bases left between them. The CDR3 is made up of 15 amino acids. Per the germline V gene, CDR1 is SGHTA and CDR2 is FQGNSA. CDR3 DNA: TGTGCCAGCAACCCAGCGAAGACCGCTAACTATGGCTACACCTTC. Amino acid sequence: CASNPAKTANYGYTF.

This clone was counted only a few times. CDR3 coding DNA: TGCAGCGTGACATTCTTGAACACTGAAGCTTTCTTT. It is translated as CSVTFLNTEAFF. This chain links TRBV29-1 with TRBJ1-1; the D is unclear. Trimming removed 6 bases from V and 0 bases from J, with 8 bases in between. The V gene's germline CDR1 is SQVTM and CDR2 ANQGSEA. The CDR3 sequence is 12 residues long.

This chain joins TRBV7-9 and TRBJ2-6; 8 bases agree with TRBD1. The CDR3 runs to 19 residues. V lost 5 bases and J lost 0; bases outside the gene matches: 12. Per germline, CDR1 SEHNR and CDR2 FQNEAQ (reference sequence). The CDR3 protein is CASSQPDRERYSGANVLTF. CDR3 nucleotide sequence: TGTGCCAGCAGCCAACCGGACAGGGAGCGATACTCTGGGGCCAACGTCCTGACTTTC. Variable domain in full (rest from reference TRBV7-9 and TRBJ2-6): DTGVSQNPRHKITKRGQNVTFRCDPISEHNRLYWYRQTLGQGPEFLTYFQNEAQLEKSRLLSDRFSAERPKGSFSTLEIQRTEQGDSAMYLCASSQPDRERYSGANVLTFGAGSRLTVL.

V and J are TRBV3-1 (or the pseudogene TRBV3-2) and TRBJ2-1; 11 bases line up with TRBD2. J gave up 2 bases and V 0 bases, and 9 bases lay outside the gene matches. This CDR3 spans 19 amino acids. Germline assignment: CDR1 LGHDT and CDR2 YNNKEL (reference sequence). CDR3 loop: CASSQERTSGSSPYNEQFF. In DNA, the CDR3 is TGTGCCAGCAGCCAAGAAAGAACTAGCGGGAGTTCCCCCTACAATGAGCAGTTCTTC.

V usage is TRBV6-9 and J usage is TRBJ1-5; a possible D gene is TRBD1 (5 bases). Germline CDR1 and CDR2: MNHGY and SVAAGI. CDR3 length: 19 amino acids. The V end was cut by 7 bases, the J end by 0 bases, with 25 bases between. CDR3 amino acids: CASKSRAGPFHYSNQPQHF. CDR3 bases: TGTGCCAGCAAATCCCGAGCGGGGCCTTTCCATTATAGCAATCAGCCCCAGCATTTT.

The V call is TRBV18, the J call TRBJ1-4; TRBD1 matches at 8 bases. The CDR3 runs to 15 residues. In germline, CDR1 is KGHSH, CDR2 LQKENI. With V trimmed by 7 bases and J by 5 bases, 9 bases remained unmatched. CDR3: CASFGLRQGNEKLFF. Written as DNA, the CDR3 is TGTGCCAGCTTTGGGCTCCGACAGGGGAATGAAAAACTGTTTTTT.

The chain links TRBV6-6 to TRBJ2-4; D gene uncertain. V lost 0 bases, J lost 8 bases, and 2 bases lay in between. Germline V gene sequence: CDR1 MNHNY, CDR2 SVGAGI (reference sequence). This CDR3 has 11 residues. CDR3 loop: CASSYSDIQYF. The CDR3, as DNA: TGTGCCAGCAGTTACTCCGACATTCAGTACTTC.

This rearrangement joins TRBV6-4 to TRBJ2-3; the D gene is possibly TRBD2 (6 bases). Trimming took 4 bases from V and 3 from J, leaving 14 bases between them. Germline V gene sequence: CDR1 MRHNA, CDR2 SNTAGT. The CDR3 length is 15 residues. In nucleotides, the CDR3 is TGTGCCAGCAGTGTACTAGCTGAGGGGACAGATACGCAGTATTTT. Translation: CASSVLAEGTDTQYF.

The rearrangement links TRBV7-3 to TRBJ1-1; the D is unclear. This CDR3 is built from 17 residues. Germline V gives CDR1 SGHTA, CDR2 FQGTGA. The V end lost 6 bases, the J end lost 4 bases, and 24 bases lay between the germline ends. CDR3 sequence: CASSTFGRVVKGTEAFF. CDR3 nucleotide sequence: TGTGCCAGCAGTACGTTTGGGCGGGTTGTCAAAGGCACTGAAGCTTTCTTT.

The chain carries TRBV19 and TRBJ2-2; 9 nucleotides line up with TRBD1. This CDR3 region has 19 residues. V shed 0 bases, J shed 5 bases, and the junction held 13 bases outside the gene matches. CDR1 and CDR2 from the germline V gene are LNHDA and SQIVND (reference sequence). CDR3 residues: CASSIDSFSGTGSTGELFF. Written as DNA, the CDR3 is TGTGCCAGTAGTATAGATTCCTTTTCCGGGACAGGGAGTACCGGGGAGCTGTTTTTT. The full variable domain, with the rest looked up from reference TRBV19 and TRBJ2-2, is DGGITQSPKYLFRKEGQNVTLSCEQNLNHDAMYWYRQDPGQGLRLIYYSQIVNDFQKGDIAEGYSVSREKKESFPLTVTSAQKNPTAFYLCASSIDSFSGTGSTGELFFGEGSRLTVL.

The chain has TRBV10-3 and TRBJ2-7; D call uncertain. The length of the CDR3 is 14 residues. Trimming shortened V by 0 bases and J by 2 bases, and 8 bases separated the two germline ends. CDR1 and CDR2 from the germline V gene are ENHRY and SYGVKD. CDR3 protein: CAISESRLPYEQYF. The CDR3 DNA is TGTGCCATCAGTGAGTCGAGACTCCCCTACGAGCAGTACTTC.

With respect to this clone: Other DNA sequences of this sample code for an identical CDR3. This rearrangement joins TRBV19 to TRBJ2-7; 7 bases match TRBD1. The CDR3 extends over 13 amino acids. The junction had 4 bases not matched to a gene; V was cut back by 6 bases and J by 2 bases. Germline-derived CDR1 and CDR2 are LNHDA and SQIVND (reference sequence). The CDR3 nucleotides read TGTGCCAGTAGCCAGACAGGGACCTACGAGCAGTACTTC. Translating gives CASSQTGTYEQYF.